The 30 T cell receptor beta chains below come from one sample, sequenced in a study of technical replicates of blood from a handful of donors. Only in-frame clones appear in the TCRdb table, and some are missing; sequencing was by immunoSEQ multiplex PCR. The repertoire has roughly 60,000 clones, 85% to 90% of them found once; the top ten carry about 5%. The sequenced material came from PBMCs. These receptors were collected from a human donor in good health. Some clones in this sample may be carry-over from other donors' samples.

V gene TRBV29-1 combines with J gene TRBJ1-5, with 9 bases that match TRBD1. Germline V CDR1 and CDR2: SQVTM, ANQGSEA. J gave up 1 base and V 4 bases, and 2 bases lay outside the gene matches. CDR3 length equals 14 residues. This chain's CDR3 is CSVGTGESNQPQHF. The CDR3 nucleotides read TGCAGCGTTGGGACAGGGGAGAGCAATCAGCCCCAGCATTTT.

The chain recombines TRBV5-4 with TRBJ1-2; 9 nucleotides agree with TRBD1. CDR3 size: 14 residues. Looked up from germline, CDR1 is SGHNT and CDR2 is YYREEE (reference sequence). Unmatched junction bases numbered 8, after V lost 4 bases and J lost 7 bases. The CDR3 bases are TGTGCCAGCAGCCCCACAGGGGGCCGAGGTGGCTACACCTTC. Protein sequence: CASSPTGGRGGYTF.

The rearrangement joins TRBV5-1 to TRBJ2-3; 7 bases are a match to TRBD1. Looked up from germline, CDR1 is SGHRS and CDR2 is YFSETQ. J gave up 4 bases and V 3 bases, and 2 bases lay outside the gene matches. This CDR3 spans 13 amino acids. CDR3: CASSSQGADTQYF. CDR3 DNA: TGCGCCAGCAGCTCGCAGGGGGCAGATACGCAGTATTTT.

The V call is TRBV7-9, the J call TRBJ2-7; the match to TRBD2 covers 7 bases. CDR3 length: 15 residues. Per germline, CDR1 SEHNR and CDR2 FQNEAQ (reference sequence). Losses at the gene ends were 6 bases for V and 6 bases for J; bases not matched to a gene: 14. CDR3 in amino acids: CASSPSSGTTSEQYF. DNA of the CDR3: TGTGCCAGCAGTCCGTCCTCCGGGACTACGAGCGAGCAGTACTTC.

This rearrangement joins TRBV4-3 to TRBJ1-1; D not certain. Germline V gene lookup returns CDR1 LGHNA and CDR2 YSLEER. There are 14 residues in the CDR3. The V end was cut by 4 bases, the J end by 4 bases, with 13 bases between. DNA of the CDR3: TGCGCCAGCAGCCCCCAGAGCCGGGGCACTGAAGCTTTCTTT. Translated: CASSPQSRGTEAFF.

V and J are TRBV11-2 and TRBJ2-3, with D possibly matching TRBD2 (5 bases). Germline CDR1 reads SGHAT; CDR2 reads FQNNGV. The ends were cut back, 5 bases at V and 5 bases at J, with 14 bases in the middle. This CDR3 is built from 14 residues. CDR3 nucleotides: TGTGCCAGCAGCCGCGTGGGAGCAGTAGATACGCAGTATTTT. Translated: CASSRVGAVDTQYF.

This sequence joins TRBV18 and TRBJ1-2; maybe TRBD1 (6 bases). The CDR3 extends over 14 amino acids. Germline V CDR1 and CDR2: KGHSH, LQKENI. The ends were cut back, 5 bases at V and 2 bases at J, with 12 bases in the middle. The CDR3 is CASSVGADNYGYTF. DNA of the CDR3: TGTGCCAGCTCAGTGGGGGCTGACAACTATGGCTACACCTTC.

CDR3: CSVPYGGAHNQPQHF. The CDR3 coding sequence is TGCAGCGTACCCTACGGGGGGGCTCACAATCAGCCCCAGCATTTT. The genes are TRBV29-1 and TRBJ1-5; a possible D gene is TRBD1 (6 bases). The germline V gene encodes CDR1 SQVTM and CDR2 ANQGSEA. This CDR3 is 15 amino acids long. Trimming shortened V by 6 bases and J by 3 bases, and 18 bases separated the two germline ends. The full variable domain, rest sourced from reference TRBV29-1 and TRBJ1-5, is SAVISQKPSRDICQRGTSLTIQCQVDSQVTMMFWYRQQPGQSLTLIATANQGSEATYESGFVIDKFPISRPNLTFSTLTVSNMSPEDSSIYLCSVPYGGAHNQPQHFGDGTRLSIL.

V usage is TRBV5-1 and J usage is TRBJ2-5; D remains unclear. The V gene lost 1 base and the J gene lost 2 bases, with 6 bases spanning the gap. This CDR3 contains 13 residues. The germline V gene encodes CDR1 SGHRS and CDR2 YFSETQ. The CDR3 DNA is TGCGCCAGCAGCTTGTTCAGTCAAGAGACCCAGTACTTC. It is translated as CASSLFSQETQYF.

The chain links TRBV6-1 to TRBJ1-1, with TRBD1 identical over 7 bases. Per the germline V gene, CDR1 is MNHNS and CDR2 is SASEGT. This CDR3 contains 14 residues. With V trimmed by 6 bases and J by 3 bases, 7 bases remained unmatched. CDR3 in DNA: TGTGCCAGCAGGGGCTTCACAGGGGACACTGAAGCTTTCTTT. Translation gives CASRGFTGDTEAFF.

This chain uses TRBV11-2 with TRBJ2-7, with D maybe TRBD2 (6 bases). There are 15 residues in the CDR3. Germline-derived CDR1 and CDR2 are SGHAT and FQNNGV. Trimming pared 5 bases from V and 3 bases from J, leaving 17 bases between. DNA for the CDR3: TGTGCCAGCAGCCTCGCGGGCGGGATACACTACGAGCAGTACTTC. Translated, it gives CASSLAGGIHYEQYF.

The J gene is TRBJ2-7, the V gene TRBV2; 9 positions agree with TRBD1. With V trimmed by 7 bases and J by 2 bases, 6 bases remained unmatched. The CDR3 contains 14 residues. Germline CDR1 and CDR2: SNHLY and FYNNEI. CDR3 in amino acids: CASMRDRDPYEQYF. The CDR3, as DNA: TGTGCCAGCATGCGGGACAGGGACCCCTACGAGCAGTACTTC.

The chain couples TRBV19 to TRBJ2-7, with 7 bases fitting TRBD1. CDR3 length equals 13 residues. Germline CDR1 is LNHDA and CDR2 is SQIVND (reference sequence). V shed 4 bases and J 6 bases; nucleotides not matched to a gene: 6. The CDR3 DNA reads TGTGCCAGTAGTACCTCAGACAGGGCCGAGCAGTACTTC. Translated, it gives CASSTSDRAEQYF.

V and J are TRBV5-6 and TRBJ2-7; 8 bases match TRBD1. The germline CDR1 and CDR2 sequences are SGHDT and YYEEEE. This CDR3 comprises 14 residues. J gave up 3 bases and V 2 bases, and 4 bases lay outside the gene matches. The DNA of the CDR3 is TGTGCCAGCAGCTTCGGGACAGGTTTCTACGAGCAGTACTTC. Translating gives CASSFGTGFYEQYF.

The chain carries TRBV6-6 and TRBJ2-7; no definite D call. V was trimmed by 6 bases and J by 2 bases, leaving 11 bases between them. There are 13 residues in the CDR3. From germline, CDR1 is MNHNY and CDR2 SVGAGI (reference sequence). The CDR3 DNA reads TGTGCCAGCAGATCTGACACCACCTACGAGCAGTACTTC. This gives the protein CASRSDTTYEQYF.

The chain couples TRBV2 to TRBJ1-5; D uncertain. The CDR3 sequence is 14 residues long. The V gene lost 9 bases and the J gene lost 2 bases, with 14 bases spanning the gap. Germline V CDR1 and CDR2: SNHLY, FYNNEI. The CDR3 DNA is TGTGCCAGTCGAGGTGGGAGGGGCAATCAGCCCCAGCATTTT. Residues: CASRGGRGNQPQHF.

The chain couples TRBV7-2 to TRBJ1-1; the D gene is possibly TRBD1 (6 bases). Germline V lookup: CDR1 SGHTA, CDR2 FQGNSA. The CDR3 sequence is 14 residues long. Trimming left V 1 base short and J 6 bases short, with 12 bases between. The DNA for the CDR3 is TGTGCCAGCAGCTTAGTTGGGGGCAGGTCTGAAGCTTTCTTT. The encoded protein is CASSLVGGRSEAFF.

V gene TRBV9 combines with J gene TRBJ2-1; 10 nucleotides line up with TRBD2. The CDR3 is 16 residues long. CDR1 is SGDLS and CDR2 is YYNGEE in the germline V gene. V gave up 1 base and J gave up 6 bases; unmatched junction bases: 7. CDR3 in amino acids: CASSVRAGGQLNEQFF. The CDR3 nucleotides read TGTGCCAGCAGCGTAAGAGCGGGAGGGCAACTCAATGAGCAGTTCTTC.

The V gene is TRBV7-6, the J gene TRBJ1-5, with a weak D call TRBD1 (5 bases). This CDR3 is 16 amino acids long. Germline V gives CDR1 SGHVS, CDR2 FNYEAQ. The CDR3 DNA sequence: TGTGCTCAAACATATGGGGGGGATTATAGCAATCAGCCCCAGCATTTT. Amino acids: CAQTYGGDYSNQPQHF.

V and J are TRBV7-8 and TRBJ1-2, with 7 bases matching TRBD1. The CDR3 length is 15 residues. Germline V CDR1 and CDR2: SGHVS, FQNEAQ. After removal of 5 bases from V and 4 bases from J, the junction contained 10 bases not matched to a gene. The CDR3 loop is CASSDNRDRSYGYTF. The CDR3 DNA sequence: TGTGCCAGCAGCGACAACCGGGACAGATCCTATGGCTACACCTTC.

V usage is TRBV13 and J usage is TRBJ2-7; 9 bases are a match to TRBD1. The CDR3 spans 16 residues. The V gene's germline CDR1 is PRHDT and CDR2 FYEKMQ (reference sequence). V gave up 5 bases and J gave up 3 bases; unmatched junction bases: 11. CDR3 loop: CASSLSPGQGVYEQYF. The CDR3 coding sequence is TGTGCCAGCAGCCTCAGCCCGGGACAGGGAGTCTACGAGCAGTACTTC.

This rearrangement joins TRBV7-2 to TRBJ2-3; D gene ambiguous. V lost 5 bases, J lost 4 bases, and 10 bases lay in between. This CDR3 has 13 residues. Germline values: CDR1 SGHTA, CDR2 FQGNSA. The CDR3 DNA follows: TGTGCCAGCAGCCCGCCCGGGTCAGATACGCAGTATTTT. Its protein is CASSPPGSDTQYF.

This chain links TRBV7-9 with TRBJ2-3; TRBD1 matches 7 bases. The CDR3 runs to 17 residues. Germline V lookup: CDR1 SEHNR, CDR2 FQNEAQ (reference sequence). Trimming at V came to 4 bases and at J to 4 bases, leaving 14 bases not matched to a gene. CDR3: CASSYKRGRPGPDTQYF. For the CDR3, the DNA is TGTGCCAGCAGCTACAAAAGGGGGCGACCCGGCCCAGATACGCAGTATTTT.

The V and J genes are TRBV5-1 and TRBJ1-2; no firm D call. Germline-derived CDR1 and CDR2 are SGHRS and YFSETQ. V shed 0 bases and J shed 2 bases, with 14 bases lying between them. CDR3 length: 16 amino acids. The CDR3 reads CASSLGLSPLNYGYTF. DNA of the CDR3: TGCGCCAGCAGCTTGGGACTATCTCCTTTAAACTATGGCTACACCTTC.

The V gene is TRBV10-3, the J gene TRBJ2-7; D is unclear. The V gene lost 5 bases and the J gene lost 0 bases, with 5 bases spanning the gap. Germline assignment: CDR1 ENHRY and CDR2 SYGVKD. The CDR3 runs 12 residues. The CDR3 sequence: CAISTTSYEQYF. The CDR3 nucleotides read TGTGCCATCAGTACAACCTCCTACGAGCAGTACTTC.

The J gene is TRBJ1-6, the V gene TRBV20-1; D is uncertain. Germline V gene sequence: CDR1 DFQATT, CDR2 SNEGSKA (reference sequence). The V end lost 3 bases, the J end lost 16 bases, and 13 bases lay between the germline ends. CDR3 length: 11 residues. DNA of the CDR3: TGCAGTGCTAGTTCGCGGCGCCAGCTCCACTTT. Its translation: CSASSRRQLHF.

The rearrangement joins TRBV7-3 to TRBJ1-2; D gene unclear. Germline CDR1 and CDR2: SGHTA and FQGTGA. Between the trimmed V and J ends, which lost 2 bases and 4 bases, there was a span of 8 bases. There are 13 residues in the CDR3. The CDR3 bases are TGTGCCAGCAGCTTACTCGGGAGCTATGGCTACACCTTC. This codes for CASSLLGSYGYTF.

The rearrangement uses TRBV6-5 and TRBJ1-5; possible D gene TRBD1, 6 bases. Germline values: CDR1 MNHEY, CDR2 SVGAGI. V lost 5 bases and J 0 bases, leaving 11 bases between the germline ends. There are 15 residues in the CDR3. DNA of the CDR3: TGTGCCAGCAGTCTCGACAGGAATAGCAATCAGCCCCAGCATTTT. This codes for CASSLDRNSNQPQHF.

The chain links TRBV19 to TRBJ1-2; 7 positions agree with TRBD1. The CDR3 loop spans 13 amino acids. With V trimmed by 6 bases and J by 7 bases, 8 bases remained unmatched. Germline loops: CDR1 LNHDA, CDR2 SQIVND (reference sequence). In nucleotides, the CDR3 is TGTGCCAGTAGGCCGGGACAGCTGGGTGGCTACACCTTC. Amino acids: CASRPGQLGGYTF.

This clone came up a few times. The rearrangement uses TRBV6-4 and TRBJ2-3, with TRBD1 matching over 10 bases. Trimming cost V 6 bases and J 1 base; bases outside gene matches: 4. The CDR3 consists of 15 residues. Per the germline V gene, CDR1 is MRHNA and CDR2 is SNTAGT. This CDR3 is CASSGTGEGTDTQYF. The CDR3 DNA reads as TGTGCCAGCAGCGGGACAGGGGAAGGCACAGATACGCAGTATTTT.